These 14 T cell receptor beta chains originate from one sample sequenced in a study of identical twins. MiXCR, applied by TCRdb to the 5' RACE reads, yields one record per CDR3 protein. The profile shows roughly 190,000 distinct CDR3 sequences, around a sixth of them singletons. The same data also went into a second study, on T cells expressing NK-cell markers.

The material sequenced was CD8+ T cells sorted from blood. The receptors were gathered from a woman younger than 35 in good health.

V usage is TRBV6-2 or TRBV6-3 and J usage is TRBJ1-5; 7 bases line up with TRBD1. The V segment lost 6 bases and the J segment 6 bases; nucleotides outside the gene matches: 17. This CDR3 is built from 17 residues. In germline, CDR1 is MNHEY, CDR2 SVGEGT. DNA for the CDR3: TGTGCCAGCAGAAAGGGGACAGATTGGGGAGAAAGTCAGCCCCAGCATTTT. Translation: CASRKGTDWGESQPQHF.

The chain combines TRBV2 with TRBJ2-2, with D perhaps TRBD2 (6 bases). This CDR3 contains 16 residues. CDR1 is SNHLY, CDR2 FYNNEI, per germline. V dropped 11 bases and J dropped 10 bases, with 29 bases sitting between them. CDR3 nucleotide sequence: TGTGCCTCCAGGCCCACCCAGGGAATGTGGAGGGAGGAGCTGTTTTTT. Protein sequence: CASRPTQGMWREELFF. Full variable domain (remainder filled in from reference TRBV2 and TRBJ2-2): EPEVTQTPSHQVTQMGQEVILRCVPISNHLYFYWYRQILGQKVEFLVSFYNNEISEKSEIFDDQFSVERPDGSNFTLKIRSTKLEDSAMYFCASRPTQGMWREELFFGEGSRLTVL.

There are many counts of this clonotype. The chain employs TRBV12-3 or TRBV12-4 and TRBJ2-7; no clear D. V lost 5 bases to trimming and J lost 7 bases, with 15 bases between them. The CDR3 covers 13 residues. The CDR3 spells CASSPGPASEQYF. DNA of the CDR3: TGTGCCAGCAGTCCCGGGCCCGCGAGTGAGCAGTACTTC.

This clonotype was recorded a few times. The chain has TRBV12-3 or TRBV12-4 and TRBJ2-7, with unresolved D. Trimming stripped 6 bases from V and 7 bases from J, with 13 bases between. The CDR3 runs to 12 residues. CDR3: CASSEMREEQYF. For the CDR3, the DNA is TGTGCCAGCAGCGAAATGCGCGAGGAGCAGTACTTC.

This clonotype was observed a handful of times. The chain has TRBV6-1 and TRBJ2-2, with TRBD2 matching 8 bases. The V segment lost 5 bases and the J segment 1 base; nucleotides outside the gene matches: 3. CDR3 size: 15 residues. The germline gives CDR1 MNHNS, CDR2 SASEGT. The CDR3 reads CASSLSGENTGELFF. CDR3 bases: TGTGCCAGCAGTCTTAGCGGGGAGAACACCGGGGAGCTGTTTTTT.

This clonotype has more than one count but fewer than ten. The V call is TRBV7-9, the J call TRBJ2-2; no clear D. In germline, CDR1 is SEHNR, CDR2 FQNEAQ (reference sequence). Deletions cut 3 bases from V and 2 bases from J, with 7 bases between. This CDR3 region has 14 residues. The CDR3 loop reads CASSFPLNTGELFF. DNA for the CDR3: TGTGCCAGCAGCTTTCCTTTAAACACCGGGGAGCTGTTTTTT.

This clonotype is a singleton in its sample. The rearrangement uses TRBV5-4 and TRBJ1-1; D is unresolved. This CDR3 is built from 14 residues. V lost 4 bases and J 2 bases, leaving 12 bases between the germline ends. Germline V lookup: CDR1 SGHNT, CDR2 YYREEE (reference sequence). The DNA of the CDR3 is TGTGCCAGCAGCGTACGCGGGGAAAACACTGAAGCTTTCTTT. This gives the protein CASSVRGENTEAFF.

This clonotype was detected only a few times. The chain employs TRBV18 and TRBJ1-1; no clear D. CDR1 and CDR2 from the germline V gene are KGHSH and LQKENI. This CDR3 region has 16 residues. Trimming took 3 bases from V and 0 from J, leaving 14 bases between them. This chain's CDR3 is CASSPTETEMNTEAFF. For the CDR3, the DNA is TGTGCCAGCTCACCTACCGAGACCGAGATGAACACTGAAGCTTTCTTT.

V is TRBV10-1 and J is TRBJ2-5; no firm D call. Germline CDR1 is WNHNN and CDR2 is SYGVQD (reference sequence). With 3 bases removed from V and 2 bases from J, the gap between germline ends came to 10 bases. This CDR3 has 14 amino acids. Here the CDR3 reads CASSDLFGQETQYF. DNA of the CDR3: TGCGCCAGCAGTGACCTCTTCGGTCAAGAGACCCAGTACTTC.

This clonotype was detected many times. This CDR3 reads CATSDSLDYYNEQFF. CDR3 bases: TGTGCCACCAGCGACAGCTTGGACTACTACAATGAGCAGTTCTTC. The gene calls are TRBV15 and TRBJ2-1; maybe TRBD2 (6 bases). Per the germline V gene, CDR1 is LNHNV and CDR2 is YYDKDF (reference sequence). Trimming took off 5 bases at V and 3 bases at J, with 14 bases between the two ends. The CDR3 spans 15 residues.

This clonotype was counted only a few times. The chain employs TRBV11-1 and TRBJ2-1; 15 bases align to TRBD2. V shed 5 bases, J shed 0 bases, and the junction held 8 bases outside the gene matches. Germline V lookup: CDR1 SGHAT, CDR2 FQDESV (reference sequence). The CDR3 sequence is 19 residues long. The CDR3 region has the DNA TGTGCCAGCAGCCCGGGACTAGCGGGGGGATCAAGCTCCTACAATGAGCAGTTCTTC. Protein sequence: CASSPGLAGGSSSYNEQFF. The full variable domain, completed using reference TRBV11-1 and TRBJ2-1, is EAEVAQSPRYKITEKSQAVAFWCDPISGHATLYWYRQILGQGPELLVQFQDESVVDDSQLPKDRFSAERLKGVDSTLKIQPAELGDSAMYLCASSPGLAGGSSSYNEQFFGPGTRLTVL.

The V and J genes are TRBV20-1 and TRBJ2-7; 10 bases map to TRBD1. CDR1 DFQATT and CDR2 SNEGSKA come from the germline V gene (reference sequence). The length of the CDR3 is 16 residues. Trimming cost V 6 bases and J 3 bases; bases outside gene matches: 14. Here the CDR3 DNA reads TGCAGTGCGTCGGGACAGGGGTCCCCCTATAGCTACGAGCAGTACTTC. Translated: CSASGQGSPYSYEQYF.

This rearrangement joins TRBV12-3 or TRBV12-4 to TRBJ1-1; 7 nucleotides match TRBD1. The V segment lost 6 bases and the J segment 5 bases; nucleotides outside the gene matches: 9. There are 14 residues in the CDR3. The CDR3 here is CASRATGEETEAFF. For the CDR3, the DNA is TGTGCCAGCAGAGCTACAGGGGAGGAGACTGAAGCTTTCTTT.

The chain combines TRBV12-5 with TRBJ2-7; possible D gene TRBD1, 6 bases. The CDR3 is made up of 17 amino acids. Germline CDR1 reads LGHNT; CDR2 reads FRNRAP. The germline V and J ends were trimmed by 0 bases and 1 base, with 16 bases remaining between them. The CDR3 DNA sequence: TGTGCTAGTGGTTTGGTAGCAATGGGACACGGGTCCTACGAGCAGTACTTC. It translates to CASGLVAMGHGSYEQYF.